This T cell receptor beta chain was sequenced in a study of blood T cell repertoires in COVID-19. Germline values: CDR1 SQVTM, CDR2 ANQGSEA. V lost 4 bases, J lost 0 bases, and 6 bases stayed unmatched. This CDR3 has 15 residues. In the original analysis: From reference gene primer amplification, estimates of nucleated cell counts were derived. Generated by immunoSEQ multiplex PCR, the TCRdb table keeps only in-frame clones and is missing some. For V, J and clone size, that table is used; D and trimming come from the DNA. The profile shows approximately 400,000 clones, about 90% of them singletons. The sequence came from a man aged 30 to 45 who had recovered from COVID-19. The sample consisted of PBMCs or T cells enriched from blood (not recorded which). This chain uses TRBV29-1 with TRBJ2-3; TRBD2 matches at 8 bases. CDR3 protein: CSVAGGVSSTDTQYF. The CDR3, as DNA: TGCAGCGTTGCGGGGGGGGTATCTAGCACAGATACGCAGTATTTT.